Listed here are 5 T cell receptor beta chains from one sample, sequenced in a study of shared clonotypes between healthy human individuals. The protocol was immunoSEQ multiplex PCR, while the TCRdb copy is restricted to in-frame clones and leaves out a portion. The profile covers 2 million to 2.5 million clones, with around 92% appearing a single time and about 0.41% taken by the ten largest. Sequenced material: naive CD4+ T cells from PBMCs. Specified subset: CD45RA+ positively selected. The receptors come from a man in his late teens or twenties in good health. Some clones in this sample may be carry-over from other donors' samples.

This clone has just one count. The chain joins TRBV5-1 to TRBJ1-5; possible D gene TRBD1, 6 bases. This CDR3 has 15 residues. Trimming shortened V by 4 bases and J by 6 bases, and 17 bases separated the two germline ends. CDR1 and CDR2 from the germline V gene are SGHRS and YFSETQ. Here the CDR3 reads CASSPTWGGGQPQHF. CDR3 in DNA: TGCGCCAGCAGCCCAACATGGGGGGGCGGTCAGCCCCAGCATTTT.

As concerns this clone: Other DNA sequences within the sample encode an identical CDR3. CDR3 in amino acids: CASSLRTSNTGELFF. Written as DNA, the CDR3 is TGCGCCAGCAGCCTGAGGACTAGCAATACCGGGGAGCTGTTTTTT. This chain connects TRBV5-1 to TRBJ2-2; 8 bases fit TRBD2. CDR3 size: 15 residues. Trimming took 4 bases from V and 5 from J; bases not matched to a gene: 7. Germline V gene sequence: CDR1 SGHRS, CDR2 YFSETQ.

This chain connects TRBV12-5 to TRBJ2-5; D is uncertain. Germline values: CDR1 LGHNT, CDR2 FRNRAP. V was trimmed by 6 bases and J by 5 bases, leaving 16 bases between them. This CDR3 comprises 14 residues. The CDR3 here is CASGMGLFLETQYF. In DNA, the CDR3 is TGTGCTAGTGGAATGGGGTTGTTTTTGGAGACCCAGTACTTC.

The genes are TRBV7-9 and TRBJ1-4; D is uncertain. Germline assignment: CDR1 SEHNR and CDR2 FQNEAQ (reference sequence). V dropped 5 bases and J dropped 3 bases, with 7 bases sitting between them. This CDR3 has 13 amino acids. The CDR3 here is CASSGGPNEKLFF. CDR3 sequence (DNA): TGTGCCAGCAGCGGCGGTCCTAATGAAAAACTGTTTTTT.

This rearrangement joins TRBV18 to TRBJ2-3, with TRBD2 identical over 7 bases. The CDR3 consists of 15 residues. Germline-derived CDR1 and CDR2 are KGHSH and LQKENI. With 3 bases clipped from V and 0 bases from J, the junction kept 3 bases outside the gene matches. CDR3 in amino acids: CASSPGLKSTDTQYF. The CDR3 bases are TGTGCCAGCTCACCGGGACTAAAAAGCACAGATACGCAGTATTTT.